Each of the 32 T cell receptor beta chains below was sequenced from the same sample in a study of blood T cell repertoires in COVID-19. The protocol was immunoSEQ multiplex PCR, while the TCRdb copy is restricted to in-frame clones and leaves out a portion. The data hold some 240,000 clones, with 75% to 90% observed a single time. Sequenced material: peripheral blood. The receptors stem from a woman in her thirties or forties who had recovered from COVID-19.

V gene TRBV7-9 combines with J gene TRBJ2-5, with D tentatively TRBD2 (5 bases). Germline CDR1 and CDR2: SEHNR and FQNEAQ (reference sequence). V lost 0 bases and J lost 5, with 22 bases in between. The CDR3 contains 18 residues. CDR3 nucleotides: TGTGCCAGCAGCTTAGCGCGAGGTGGAGGAATTATGCGGGAGACCCAGTACTTC. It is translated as CASSLARGGGIMRETQYF.

Here the CDR3 reads CARAAQGPRLYEQYF. The CDR3 DNA reads as TGTGCCAGGGCCGCACAGGGACCTAGGCTCTACGAGCAGTACTTC. The V gene is TRBV2, the J gene TRBJ2-7; D may be TRBD1 (6 bases). This CDR3 has 15 amino acids. CDR1 is SNHLY, CDR2 FYNNEI, per germline. The V end lost 9 bases, the J end lost 3 bases, and 21 bases lay between the germline ends.

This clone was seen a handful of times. CDR3 DNA sequence: TGTGCCAGCTCACCACCAAGGACTAGCGGGTTCTACACCGGGGAGCTGTTTTTT. It yields the protein CASSPPRTSGFYTGELFF. This sequence joins TRBV18 and TRBJ2-2, with 11 bases matching TRBD2. The CDR3 has 18 residues. CDR1 is KGHSH, CDR2 LQKENI, per germline. V was pared by 0 bases and J by 3 bases, with 6 bases of the junction left unmatched.

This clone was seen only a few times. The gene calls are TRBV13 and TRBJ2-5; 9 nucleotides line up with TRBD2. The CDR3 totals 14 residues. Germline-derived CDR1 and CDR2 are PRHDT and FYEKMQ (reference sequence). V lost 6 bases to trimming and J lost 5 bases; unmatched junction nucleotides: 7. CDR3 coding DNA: TGTGCCAGCAGAGGCGGGGGGGCCGACGAGACCCAGTACTTC. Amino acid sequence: CASRGGGADETQYF.

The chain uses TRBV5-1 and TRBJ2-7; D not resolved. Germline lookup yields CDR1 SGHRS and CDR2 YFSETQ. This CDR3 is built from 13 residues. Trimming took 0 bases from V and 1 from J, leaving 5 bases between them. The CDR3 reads CASSLASSYEQYF. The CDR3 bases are TGCGCCAGCAGCTTGGCCAGTTCCTACGAGCAGTACTTC.

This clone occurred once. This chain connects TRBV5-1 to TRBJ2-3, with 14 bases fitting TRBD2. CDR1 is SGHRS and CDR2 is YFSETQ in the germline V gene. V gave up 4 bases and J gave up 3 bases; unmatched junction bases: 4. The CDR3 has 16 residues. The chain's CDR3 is CASSPGLAGDTDTQYF. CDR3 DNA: TGCGCCAGCAGCCCGGGACTAGCGGGGGATACAGATACGCAGTATTTT.

For the CDR3, the DNA is TGTGCCTGGAGTGTAACGGCCGGGGAGCTGTTTTTT. Protein: CAWSVTAGELFF. The rearrangement links TRBV30 to TRBJ2-2; D is uncertain. V was trimmed by 0 bases and J by 6 bases, leaving 5 bases between them. Germline V gene lookup returns CDR1 GTSNPN and CDR2 SVGIG (reference sequence). The CDR3 spans 12 residues.

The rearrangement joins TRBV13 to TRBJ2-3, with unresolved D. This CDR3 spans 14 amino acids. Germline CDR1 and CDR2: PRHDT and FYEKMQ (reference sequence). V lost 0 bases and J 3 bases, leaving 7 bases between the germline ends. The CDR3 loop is CASSLGAATDTQYF. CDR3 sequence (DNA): TGTGCCAGCAGCTTAGGGGCGGCAACAGATACGCAGTATTTT.

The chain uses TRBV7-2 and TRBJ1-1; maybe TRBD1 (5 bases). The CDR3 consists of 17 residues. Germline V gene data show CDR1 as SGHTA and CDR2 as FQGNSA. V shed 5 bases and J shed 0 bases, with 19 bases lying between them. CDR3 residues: CASSLPHTGEMNTEAFF. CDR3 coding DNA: TGTGCCAGCAGCCTACCCCACACGGGGGAGATGAACACTGAAGCTTTCTTT.

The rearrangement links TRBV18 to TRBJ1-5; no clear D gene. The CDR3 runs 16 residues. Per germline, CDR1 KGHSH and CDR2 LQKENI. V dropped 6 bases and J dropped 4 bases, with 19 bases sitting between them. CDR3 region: CASSPGSRKNNQPQHF. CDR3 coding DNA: TGTGCCAGCTCCCCGGGGAGCAGGAAGAATAATCAGCCCCAGCATTTT.

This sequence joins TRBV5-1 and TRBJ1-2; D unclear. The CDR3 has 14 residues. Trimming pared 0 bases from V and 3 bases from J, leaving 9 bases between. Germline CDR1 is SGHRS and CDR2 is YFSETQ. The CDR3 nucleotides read TGCGCCAGCAGCTTGGATTCCCCTGACTATGGCTACACCTTC. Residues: CASSLDSPDYGYTF.

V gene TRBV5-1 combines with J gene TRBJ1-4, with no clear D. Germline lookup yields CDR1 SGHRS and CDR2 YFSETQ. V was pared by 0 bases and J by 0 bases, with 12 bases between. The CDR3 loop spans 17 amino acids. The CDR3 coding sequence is TGCGCCAGCAGCTTGGAGGCTGTCGGGGCAACTAATGAAAAACTGTTTTTT. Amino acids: CASSLEAVGATNEKLFF.

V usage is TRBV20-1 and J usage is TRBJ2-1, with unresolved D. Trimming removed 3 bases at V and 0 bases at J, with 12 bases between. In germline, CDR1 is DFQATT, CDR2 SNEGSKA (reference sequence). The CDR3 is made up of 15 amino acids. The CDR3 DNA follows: TGCAGTGCTAGTTCCCGCCCGAGCTCCTACAATGAGCAGTTCTTC. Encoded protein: CSASSRPSSYNEQFF.

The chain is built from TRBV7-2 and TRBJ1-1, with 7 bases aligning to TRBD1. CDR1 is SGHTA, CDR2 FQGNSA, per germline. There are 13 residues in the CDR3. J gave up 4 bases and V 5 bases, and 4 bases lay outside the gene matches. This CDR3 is CASSRQGATEAFF. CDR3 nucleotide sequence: TGTGCCAGCAGCAGACAGGGAGCCACTGAAGCTTTCTTT.

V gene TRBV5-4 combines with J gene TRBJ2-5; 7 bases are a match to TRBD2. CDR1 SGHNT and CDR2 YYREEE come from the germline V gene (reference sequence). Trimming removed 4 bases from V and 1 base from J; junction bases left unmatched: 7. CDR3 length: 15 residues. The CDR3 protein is CASSIRTSSQETQYF. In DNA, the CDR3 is TGTGCCAGCAGCATACGGACTAGTTCCCAAGAGACCCAGTACTTC.

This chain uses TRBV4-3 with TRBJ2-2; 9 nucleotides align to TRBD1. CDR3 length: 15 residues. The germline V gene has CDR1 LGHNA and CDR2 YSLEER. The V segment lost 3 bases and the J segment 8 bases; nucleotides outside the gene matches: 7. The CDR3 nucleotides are TGCGCCAGCAGCCAGCCGGGACAGGGCCTGGGGGAGCTGTTTTTT. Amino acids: CASSQPGQGLGELFF.

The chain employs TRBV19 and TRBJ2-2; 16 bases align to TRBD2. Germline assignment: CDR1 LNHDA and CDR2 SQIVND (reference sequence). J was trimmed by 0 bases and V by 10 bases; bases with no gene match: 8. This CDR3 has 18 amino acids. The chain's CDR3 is CATAPGLAGGTNTGELFF. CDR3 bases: TGTGCCACCGCACCGGGACTAGCGGGAGGGACGAACACCGGGGAGCTGTTTTTT.

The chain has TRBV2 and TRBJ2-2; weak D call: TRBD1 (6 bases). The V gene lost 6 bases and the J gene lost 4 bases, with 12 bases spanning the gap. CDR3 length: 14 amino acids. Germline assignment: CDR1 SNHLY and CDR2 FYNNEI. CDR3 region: CASRATGFTGELFF. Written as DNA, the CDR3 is TGTGCCAGCAGAGCGACAGGTTTCACCGGGGAGCTGTTTTTT.

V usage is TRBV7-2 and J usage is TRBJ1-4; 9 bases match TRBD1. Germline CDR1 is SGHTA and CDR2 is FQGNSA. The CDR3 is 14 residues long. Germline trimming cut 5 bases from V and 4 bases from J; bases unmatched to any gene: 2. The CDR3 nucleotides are TGTGCCAGCAGCCCGGGACAGGGTAATGAAAAACTGTTTTTT. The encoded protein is CASSPGQGNEKLFF.

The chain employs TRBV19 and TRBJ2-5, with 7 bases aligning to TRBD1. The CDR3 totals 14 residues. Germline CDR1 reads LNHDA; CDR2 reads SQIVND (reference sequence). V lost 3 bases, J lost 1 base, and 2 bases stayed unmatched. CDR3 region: CASSMGQRQETQYF. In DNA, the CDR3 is TGTGCCAGTAGTATGGGACAGCGCCAAGAGACCCAGTACTTC. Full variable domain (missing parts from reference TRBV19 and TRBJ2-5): DGGITQSPKYLFRKEGQNVTLSCEQNLNHDAMYWYRQDPGQGLRLIYYSQIVNDFQKGDIAEGYSVSREKKESFPLTVTSAQKNPTAFYLCASSMGQRQETQYFGPGTRLLVL.

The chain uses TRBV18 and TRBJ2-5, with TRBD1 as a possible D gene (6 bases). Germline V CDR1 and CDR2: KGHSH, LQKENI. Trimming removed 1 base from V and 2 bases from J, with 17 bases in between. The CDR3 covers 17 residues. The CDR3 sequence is CASSPRATGRGQETQYF. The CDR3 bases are TGTGCCAGCTCACCACGGGCTACAGGGAGAGGGCAAGAGACCCAGTACTTC.

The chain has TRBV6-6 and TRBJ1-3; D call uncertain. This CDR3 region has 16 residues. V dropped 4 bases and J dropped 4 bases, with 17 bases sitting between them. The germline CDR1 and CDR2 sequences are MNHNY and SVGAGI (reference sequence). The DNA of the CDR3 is TGTGCCAGCAGTTCCCCAGGAGGGTGGGGAGGAAACACCATATATTTT. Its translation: CASSSPGGWGGNTIYF.

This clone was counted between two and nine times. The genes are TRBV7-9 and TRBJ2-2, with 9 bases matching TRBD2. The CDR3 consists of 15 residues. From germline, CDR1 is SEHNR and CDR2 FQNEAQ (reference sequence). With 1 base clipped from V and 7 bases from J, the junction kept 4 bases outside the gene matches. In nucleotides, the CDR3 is TGTGCCAGCAGCTTAGGCCTAGCGGGAATCGGGGAGCTGTTTTTT. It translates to CASSLGLAGIGELFF.

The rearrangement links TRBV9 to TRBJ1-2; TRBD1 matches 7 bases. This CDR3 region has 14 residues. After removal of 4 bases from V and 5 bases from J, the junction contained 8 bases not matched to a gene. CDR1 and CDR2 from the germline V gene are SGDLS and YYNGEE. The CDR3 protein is CASSQSQGTYGYTF. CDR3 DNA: TGTGCCAGCAGCCAATCACAGGGGACGTATGGCTACACCTTC.

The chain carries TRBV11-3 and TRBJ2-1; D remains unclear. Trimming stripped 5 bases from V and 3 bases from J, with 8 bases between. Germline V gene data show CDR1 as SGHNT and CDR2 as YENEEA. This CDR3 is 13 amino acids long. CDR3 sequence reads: CASSANSYNEQFF. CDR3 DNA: TGTGCCAGCAGCGCGAATAGCTACAATGAGCAGTTCTTC.

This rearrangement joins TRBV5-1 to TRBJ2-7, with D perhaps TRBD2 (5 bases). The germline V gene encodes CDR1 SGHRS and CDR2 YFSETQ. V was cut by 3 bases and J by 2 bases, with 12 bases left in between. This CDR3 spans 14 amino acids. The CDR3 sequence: CASSYNAGTYEQYF. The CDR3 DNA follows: TGCGCCAGCAGCTACAACGCCGGGACCTACGAGCAGTACTTC. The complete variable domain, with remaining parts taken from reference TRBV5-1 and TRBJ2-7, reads KAGVTQTPRYLIKTRGQQVTLSCSPISGHRSVSWYQQTPGQGLQFLFEYFSETQRNKGNFPGRFSGRQFSNSRSEMNVSTLELGDSALYLCASSYNAGTYEQYFGPGTRLTVT.

CDR3 amino acids: CASSPKDRNIQYF. CDR3 nucleotides: TGTGCCAGCTCACCAAAGGACAGGAACATTCAGTACTTC. This sequence joins TRBV18 and TRBJ2-4; 7 bases agree with TRBD1. The CDR3 is 13 amino acids. Trimming took 2 bases from V and 7 from J; bases not matched to a gene: 2. CDR1 and CDR2 (germline): KGHSH, LQKENI.

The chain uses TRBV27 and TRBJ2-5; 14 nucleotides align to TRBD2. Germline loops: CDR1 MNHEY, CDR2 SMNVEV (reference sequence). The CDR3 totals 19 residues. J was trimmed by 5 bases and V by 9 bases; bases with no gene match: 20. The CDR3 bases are TGTGCCAGGGGAAGGACGTTGGGACTAGCGGGGGAGATGGACGAGACCCAGTACTTC. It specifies CARGRTLGLAGEMDETQYF.

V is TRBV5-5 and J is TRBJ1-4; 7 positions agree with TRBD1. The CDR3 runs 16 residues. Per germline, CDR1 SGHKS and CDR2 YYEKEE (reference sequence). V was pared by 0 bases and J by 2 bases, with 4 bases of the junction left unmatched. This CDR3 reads CASSLGQGFTNEKLFF. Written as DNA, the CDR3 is TGTGCCAGCAGCTTGGGACAGGGCTTCACTAATGAAAAACTGTTTTTT.

CDR3 amino acids: CAAGGHYGYTF. The CDR3 DNA reads TGTGCCGCGGGGGGTCACTATGGCTACACCTTC. V and J are TRBV28 and TRBJ1-2; the D gene is possibly TRBD1 (5 bases). The V end was cut by 11 bases, the J end by 3 bases, with 10 bases between. The CDR3 has 11 residues. Germline lookup yields CDR1 MDHEN and CDR2 SYDVKM.

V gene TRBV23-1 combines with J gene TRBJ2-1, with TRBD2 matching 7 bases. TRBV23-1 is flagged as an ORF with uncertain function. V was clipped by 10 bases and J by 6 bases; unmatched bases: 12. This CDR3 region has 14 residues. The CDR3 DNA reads TGCGCCACTTCTTCGGGGCGGGAGATCAATGAGCAGTTCTTC. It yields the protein CATSSGREINEQFF.

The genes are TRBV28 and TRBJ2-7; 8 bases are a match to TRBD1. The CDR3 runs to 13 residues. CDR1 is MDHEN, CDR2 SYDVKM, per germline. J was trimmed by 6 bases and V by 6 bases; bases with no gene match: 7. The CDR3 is CASSLIQGGEQYV. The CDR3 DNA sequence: TGTGCCAGCAGCTTAATACAGGGGGGCGAGCAGTACGTC.